The source of this TCR beta chain is a study of T cell changes during pregnancy in multiple sclerosis. The method was immunoSEQ multiplex PCR; TCRdb's version includes in-frame clones alone and lacks a portion of them. The data hold 50,000 to 75,000 clones, with 93% observed a single time. The input for sequencing was CD8+ T cells from peripheral blood mononuclear cells, taken in the third trimester of pregnancy. This clonotype was sampled from a female donor with multiple sclerosis, enrolled in a pregnancy study.

DNA of the CDR3: TGTGCCAGCAGCTTACTGGGGGGAGATAGTAGAGATACGCAGTATTTT. It is translated as CASSLLGGDSRDTQYF. The chain has TRBV7-3 and TRBJ2-3, with a possible D match to TRBD2 (6 bases). Germline CDR1 is SGHTA and CDR2 is FQGTGA. The CDR3 is 16 residues long. V lost 2 bases and J lost 5, with 17 bases in between.